This is a list of T cell receptor beta chains from one sample in a study of blood T cell repertoires in COVID-19. Assay used: immunoSEQ multiplex PCR; TCRdb lists only in-frame clones, some missing. Of 150,000 to 200,000 clones in the sample, roughly 88% are singletons; the top ten hold 3% to 4%. Source material: peripheral blood. Source of these receptors: a man between 60 and 75 years old with acute or convalescent COVID-19. CDR3s include the opening cysteine and the closing phenylalanine or tryptophan. The D gene is left open where the match is weak. Not all rows give a size; the values are once, few, many and, for expanded clones, a class.

j_gene: TRBJ1-6; v_gene: TRBV7-6; d_gene: NA; abundance: NA; CDR3nt: TGTGCCAGCAGCTTAAACCCACGGGACACCCGCCCGCAGGCGTATAATTCACCCCTCCACTTT; CDR3aa: CASSLNPRDTRPQAYNSPLHF
j_gene: TRBJ2-7; v_gene: TRBV28; d_gene: NA; abundance: NA; CDR3nt: TGTGCCAGCAGTTTAGGAGGGAACTACGAGCAGTACTTC; CDR3aa: CASSLGGNYEQYF
j_gene: TRBJ1-5; v_gene: TRBV2; d_gene: TRBD1; abundance: NA; CDR3nt: TGTGCCAGCGGGCCTAGACAGGGGGTAGGACAGCCCCAGCATTTT; CDR3aa: CASGPRQGVGQPQHF
j_gene: TRBJ2-1; v_gene: TRBV5-1; d_gene: NA; abundance: NA; CDR3nt: TGCGCCAGCAGCTTGGGAATTCCGAGGAATGAGCAGTTCTTC; CDR3aa: CASSLGIPRNEQFF
j_gene: TRBJ2-3; v_gene: TRBV7-9; d_gene: NA; abundance: NA; CDR3nt: TGTGCCAGCAGCCTGGACAGATCGGCCTTCTTGTCGCAGTATTTT; CDR3aa: CASSLDRSAFLSQYF
j_gene: TRBJ2-5; v_gene: TRBV6-5; d_gene: TRBD2; abundance: once; CDR3nt: TGTGCCAGCAGTTACTCGGCTAGCGGGAGGTTAGGGACCCAGTACTTC; CDR3aa: CASSYSASGRLGTQYF
j_gene: TRBJ2-1; v_gene: TRBV27; d_gene: TRBD1; abundance: NA; CDR3nt: TGTGCCAGCAGTCACGGGACAGGGGGCCGCGACGAGCAGTTCTTC; CDR3aa: CASSHGTGGRDEQFF
j_gene: TRBJ1-1; v_gene: TRBV29-1; d_gene: NA; abundance: few; CDR3nt: TGCAGCGTTGGATCAGCGGGAATGAACACTGAAGCTTTCTTT; CDR3aa: CSVGSAGMNTEAFF
j_gene: TRBJ2-1; v_gene: TRBV2; d_gene: TRBD1; abundance: NA; CDR3nt: TGTGCCAGCAGCCGCACAGGGGGCCAGAACAATGAGCAGTTCTTC; CDR3aa: CASSRTGGQNNEQFF
j_gene: TRBJ2-2; v_gene: TRBV28; d_gene: NA; abundance: NA; CDR3nt: TGTGCCAGCAGTTTATTAAGTAGAAGCTCCGGGGAGCTGTTTTTT; CDR3aa: CASSLLSRSSGELFF
j_gene: TRBJ1-1; v_gene: TRBV3-1/TRBV3-2; d_gene: TRBD1; abundance: NA; CDR3nt: TGTGCCAGCAGCCGCCGAAAGACAGGGGGCCAGAACACTGAAGCTTTCTTT; CDR3aa: CASSRRKTGGQNTEAFF
j_gene: TRBJ2-7; v_gene: TRBV5-1; d_gene: TRBD2; abundance: NA; CDR3nt: TGCGCCAGCAGCTTGGTTGTGGGGACTAGCTACGAGCAGTACTTC; CDR3aa: CASSLVVGTSYEQYF
j_gene: TRBJ2-2; v_gene: TRBV28; d_gene: TRBD1; abundance: NA; CDR3nt: TGTGCCAGCAGTTTTGACAGGGTCAACACCGGGGAGCTGTTTTTT; CDR3aa: CASSFDRVNTGELFF
j_gene: TRBJ2-5; v_gene: TRBV6-5; d_gene: NA; abundance: NA; CDR3nt: TGTGCCAGCAGTTACTCTAAGGGGGGGCAAGAGACCCAGTACTTC; CDR3aa: CASSYSKGGQETQYF
j_gene: TRBJ1-5; v_gene: TRBV6-6; d_gene: NA; abundance: NA; CDR3nt: TGTGCCAGCAGTTACTCGACTGTGGCGCAGCCCCAGCATTTT; CDR3aa: CASSYSTVAQPQHF
j_gene: TRBJ2-7; v_gene: TRBV21-1; d_gene: NA; abundance: NA; CDR3nt: TGTGCCAGCAGCAAACTTGCGGGGATCACCTTCACCTACGAGCAGTACTTC; CDR3aa: CASSKLAGITFTYEQYF
j_gene: TRBJ1-2; v_gene: TRBV28; d_gene: TRBD1; abundance: NA; CDR3nt: TGTGCCAGCAGAATTCCGGGACAGGGTTTAACTGGCTACACCTTC; CDR3aa: CASRIPGQGLTGYTF
j_gene: TRBJ2-7; v_gene: TRBV6-1; d_gene: NA; abundance: NA; CDR3nt: TGTGCCAGCAGTGAAGCAAGAGCGGGTTCCTACGAGCAGTACTTC; CDR3aa: CASSEARAGSYEQYF
j_gene: TRBJ2-6; v_gene: TRBV27; d_gene: NA; abundance: NA; CDR3nt: TGTGCCAGCAGTTCTACAGGGAAGCACGTCCTGACTTTC; CDR3aa: CASSSTGKHVLTF
j_gene: TRBJ1-5; v_gene: TRBV4-1; d_gene: NA; abundance: NA; CDR3nt: TGCGCCAGCAGCCAACGCCGGGACAATAGCAATCAGCCCCAGCATTTT; CDR3aa: CASSQRRDNSNQPQHF
j_gene: TRBJ2-7; v_gene: TRBV5-1; d_gene: TRBD1; abundance: NA; CDR3nt: TGCGCCAGCAGCTTGGGCTCGGGTACAGGGGGCTACGAGCAGTACTTC; CDR3aa: CASSLGSGTGGYEQYF
j_gene: TRBJ2-5; v_gene: TRBV7-9; d_gene: TRBD2; abundance: once; CDR3nt: TGTGCCAGCAGCTTAGAACTAGCGGGAGCCCAAGAGACCCAGTACTTC; CDR3aa: CASSLELAGAQETQYF
j_gene: TRBJ1-2; v_gene: TRBV5-1; d_gene: NA; abundance: NA; CDR3nt: TGCGCCAGCAGCTTGGGCCAACAGGGCTATGGCTACACCTTC; CDR3aa: CASSLGQQGYGYTF
j_gene: TRBJ2-1; v_gene: TRBV27; d_gene: TRBD2; abundance: NA; CDR3nt: TGTGCCAGCAGTTTATCGGGGGGACTAGCGAACAGGCTGAATGAGCAGTTCTTC; CDR3aa: CASSLSGGLANRLNEQFF
j_gene: TRBJ1-2; v_gene: TRBV6-5; d_gene: NA; abundance: few; CDR3nt: TGTGCCAGCAGTTACTCGAACAGAGACTATGGCTACACCTTC; CDR3aa: CASSYSNRDYGYTF
j_gene: TRBJ2-7; v_gene: TRBV5-6; d_gene: NA; abundance: NA; CDR3nt: TGTGCCAGCAACCCTAACTACGAGCAGTACTTC; CDR3aa: CASNPNYEQYF
j_gene: TRBJ2-6; v_gene: TRBV28; d_gene: TRBD1; abundance: NA; CDR3nt: TGTGCCAGCAGTTCCCCTTCGTGGGACAGGGGTAGCTCTGGGGCCAACGTCCTGACTTTC; CDR3aa: CASSSPSWDRGSSGANVLTF
j_gene: TRBJ2-5; v_gene: TRBV5-6; d_gene: TRBD2; abundance: NA; CDR3nt: TGTGCCAGCAGCCCGGGGGACTACCCCGTGGAGACCCAGTACTTC; CDR3aa: CASSPGDYPVETQYF
j_gene: TRBJ2-7; v_gene: TRBV6-5; d_gene: NA; abundance: NA; CDR3nt: TGTGCCAGTGAAAGAAGGGGTGGCGAGCAGTACTTC; CDR3aa: CASERRGGEQYF
j_gene: TRBJ2-1; v_gene: TRBV29-1; d_gene: TRBD2; abundance: NA; CDR3nt: TGCAGCGTTGATGGTAGCGGGATGTATTTCTTC; CDR3aa: CSVDGSGMYFF
j_gene: TRBJ2-6; v_gene: TRBV7-9; d_gene: TRBD1; abundance: NA; CDR3nt: TGTGCCAGCAGCTTAGCCCCAGGGGGATCTGGGGCCAACGTCCTGACTTTC; CDR3aa: CASSLAPGGSGANVLTF
j_gene: TRBJ1-5; v_gene: TRBV28; d_gene: TRBD1; abundance: NA; CDR3nt: TGTGCCAGCAGTTCCACAGGGGGTTCCAGGAATCAGCCCCAGCATTTT; CDR3aa: CASSSTGGSRNQPQHF
j_gene: TRBJ1-5; v_gene: TRBV2; d_gene: TRBD1; abundance: NA; CDR3nt: TGTGCCAGCAGTGGGGGACAGGAAGGTTCTGGCAATCAGCCCCAGCATTTT; CDR3aa: CASSGGQEGSGNQPQHF
j_gene: TRBJ1-5; v_gene: TRBV29-1; d_gene: NA; abundance: once; CDR3nt: TGCAGCGCGCCCCGCCCGGGGTTTCAGCCCCAGCATTTT; CDR3aa: CSAPRPGFQPQHF
j_gene: TRBJ1-5; v_gene: TRBV5-5; d_gene: NA; abundance: NA; CDR3nt: TGTGCCAGCAGCTTGTTGGGGACACAATATCAGCCCCAGCATTTT; CDR3aa: CASSLLGTQYQPQHF
j_gene: TRBJ1-4; v_gene: TRBV9; d_gene: NA; abundance: NA; CDR3nt: TGTGCCAGCAGCGTAGGACAGGCCGAGGGTGAAAAACTGTTTTTT; CDR3aa: CASSVGQAEGEKLFF
j_gene: TRBJ2-5; v_gene: TRBV12-3/TRBV12-4; d_gene: NA; abundance: NA; CDR3nt: TGTGCCAGCGGCCATGAACAAGAGACCCAGTACTTC; CDR3aa: CASGHEQETQYF
j_gene: TRBJ2-7; v_gene: TRBV9; d_gene: TRBD1; abundance: NA; CDR3nt: TGTGCCACACTCGGGACAGGGGACGTCTACGAGCAGTACTTC; CDR3aa: CATLGTGDVYEQYF
j_gene: TRBJ2-7; v_gene: TRBV5-1; d_gene: TRBD1; abundance: NA; CDR3nt: TGCGCCAGCAGCTCCCCGGACAGGGGGCCCTACGAGCAGTACTTC; CDR3aa: CASSSPDRGPYEQYF
j_gene: TRBJ1-1; v_gene: TRBV24-1; d_gene: NA; abundance: NA; CDR3nt: TGTGCCACCAGTGAGACGGGAGGTTCTAACACTGAAGCTTTCTTT; CDR3aa: CATSETGGSNTEAFF
j_gene: TRBJ1-4; v_gene: TRBV27; d_gene: TRBD1; abundance: NA; CDR3nt: TGTGCCAGCAGACCGGGACAGGGGTATGAAAAACTGTTTTTT; CDR3aa: CASRPGQGYEKLFF